Listed below are T cell receptor beta chains from one sample, sequenced in a study of blood T cell repertoires in COVID-19. Here immunoSEQ multiplex PCR was the method, and the copy in TCRdb shows in-frame clones only, minus some. The table includes under 250,000 clones, roughly nine tenths detected once. The specimen was peripheral blood. Receptor source: a woman between 55 and 75 years old who had recovered from COVID-19. The CDR3 runs from the conserved cysteine through the conserved F or W. A D gene is named only where the DNA matches it firmly. Size is omitted from some rows. Given values are once, few, many or a class for expanded clones.

TRBJ1-5 TRBV21-1 . . CASSKFVRTGTSNQPQHF TGTGCCAGCAGCAAATTTGTTCGGACAGGCACTAGCAATCAGCCCCAGCATTTT
TRBJ1-5 TRBV7-9 . . CASSPRGGINQPQHF TGTGCCAGCAGCCCTCGGGGGGGGATCAATCAGCCCCAGCATTTT
TRBJ1-6 TRBV7-8 . . CASSLVGGSPLHF TGTGCCAGCAGCTTAGTGGGGGGATCACCCCTCCACTTT
TRBJ1-2 TRBV6-5 . . CASSYSGTPALSGYTF TGTGCCAGCAGTTACTCGGGCACCCCAGCTTTGTCTGGCTACACCTTC
TRBJ2-7 TRBV10-3 . . CAISESSDSSYEQYF TGTGCCATCAGTGAAAGTTCTGATAGCTCCTACGAGCAGTACTTC
TRBJ2-5 TRBV29-1 TRBD2 . CSVGMASGEETQYF TGCAGCGTTGGTATGGCTAGCGGAGAAGAGACCCAGTACTTC
TRBJ1-5 TRBV10-3 TRBD1 . CAISLDRAQPQHF TGTGCCATCAGTTTGGACAGGGCTCAGCCCCAGCATTTT
TRBJ1-3 TRBV3-1/TRBV3-2 TRBD1 . CASSHGQGGNTIYF TGTGCCAGCAGCCACGGACAGGGGGGAAACACCATATATTTT
TRBJ2-7 TRBV6-5 . . CASSPPGGGPYEQYF TGTGCCAGCAGCCCCCCTGGGGGGGGCCCCTACGAGCAGTACTTC
TRBJ1-3 TRBV19 . . CASSTTVSAGNTIYF TGTGCCAGTAGTACAACAGTCTCGGCTGGAAACACCATATATTTT
TRBJ2-2 TRBV28 TRBD1 . CASSLGDRVSGELFF TGTGCCAGCAGTTTAGGTGACAGGGTTTCCGGGGAGCTGTTTTTT
TRBJ1-1 TRBV7-9 . . CASSLYRLSPMNTEAFF TGTGCCAGCAGCTTATACCGACTTTCCCCCATGAACACTGAAGCTTTCTTT
TRBJ2-3 TRBV20-1 TRBD2 once CSASRQRETSTDTQYF TGCAGTGCTAGTCGCCAGCGGGAAACGAGCACAGATACGCAGTATTTT
TRBJ2-7 TRBV5-8 . . CASSHLGGDYEQYF TGTGCCAGCAGCCACCTTGGAGGGGACTACGAGCAGTACTTC
TRBJ2-7 TRBV28 . . CASTLRAGREQYF TGTGCCAGCACCCTAAGGGCGGGGCGGGAGCAGTACTTC
TRBJ1-5 TRBV19 . . CASSQTGRDHQPQHF TGTGCCAGTAGCCAGACAGGCCGTGACCATCAGCCCCAGCATTTT
TRBJ2-7 TRBV19 . . CASTPRRPGRVNYEQYF TGTGCCAGTACCCCGAGGAGACCGGGAAGGGTTAACTACGAGCAGTACTTC
TRBJ2-7 TRBV5-6 TRBD1 . CASSVTGPGEQYF TGTGCCAGCAGCGTGACAGGGCCAGGGGAGCAGTACTTC
TRBJ2-7 TRBV28 TRBD1 . CASSSNRGLGEQYF TGTGCCAGCAGTTCCAACAGGGGGCTGGGGGAGCAGTACTTC
TRBJ2-7 TRBV5-1 . . CASSLGPAGTGYEQYF TGCGCCAGCAGCTTGGGGCCAGCAGGTACAGGCTACGAGCAGTACTTC
TRBJ2-7 TRBV7-7 . few CASSPGAEGEQYF TGTGCTAGCAGCCCCGGCGCAGAGGGCGAGCAGTACTTC
TRBJ2-2 TRBV18 TRBD1 . CASSLQPTGAANTGELFF TGTGCCAGCTCACTCCAACCCACAGGGGCCGCGAACACCGGGGAGCTGTTTTTT
TRBJ2-1 TRBV4-2 TRBD1 . CASSAPGQGYNEQFF TGTGCCAGCAGCGCGCCGGGACAGGGGTACAATGAGCAGTTCTTC
TRBJ1-3 TRBV9 TRBD1 . CASSEWTGGNTIYF TGTGCCAGCAGCGAATGGACAGGAGGAAACACCATATATTTT
TRBJ2-7 TRBV9 TRBD1 once CASSAGQGNEQYF TGTGCCAGCAGCGCCGGACAGGGGAACGAGCAGTACTTC
TRBJ2-7 TRBV24-1 TRBD1 once CATSDIKGALNEQYF TGTGCCACCAGTGATATCAAGGGGGCTCTCAACGAGCAGTACTTC
TRBJ2-7 TRBV3-1/TRBV3-2 . . CASSPGILSYEQYF TGTGCCAGCAGCCCCGGGATTCTATCTTACGAGCAGTACTTC
TRBJ1-2 TRBV5-1 . . CASSPAGTISGAFGYTF TGCGCCAGCAGTCCGGCCGGGACAATCAGTGGTGCTTTCGGCTACACCTTC